Described below is a single TCR beta chain sequence and its context. Its antigen is unknown. Trimming pared 2 bases from V and 6 bases from J, leaving 10 bases between. The germline V gene encodes CDR1 MNHEY and CDR2 SVGEGT. This CDR3 has 14 amino acids. These data belong to a study of T cell responses to AZD1222 COVID-19 vaccine. General observations from the study: Baseline testing showed seropositivity in only six AZD1222 recipients. Receipt of two AZD1222 doses was followed by a rise in Spike-specific TCR breadth and depth. Donor demographics were predominantly white British with a female majority; clonal diversity may be underestimated. Unmutated variant regions reportedly attract nearly half of all spike-specific TCRs.

Sequencing used immunoSEQ multiplex PCR; TCRdb keeps in-frame clones, though not all of them. The repertoire has approximately 170,000 clones, around 94% of them found once; the top ten carry just over 5%. V usage is TRBV6-2 or TRBV6-3 and J usage is TRBJ2-2, with unresolved D. The sequencing here drew on peripheral blood, taken 28 days after the second AZD1222 dose. The TCR originated in an adult who received the AZD1222 COVID-19 vaccine. In nucleotides, the CDR3 is TGTGCCAGCAGTTACAGTCCGTCCCCCGGGGAGCTGTTTTTT. As protein: CASSYSPSPGELFF.